Listed below are T cell receptor beta chains from one sample, sequenced in a study of regulatory T cells in long-lasting Graves disease. TCRdb independently ran MiXCR on the multiplex PCR reads; one entry per CDR3 protein. The sample contains 500,000 to 700,000 distinct CDR3 sequences, around 15% of which appear only once. The same data also went into a second study, on T cells in Graves' hyperthyroidism and ophthalmopathy.

The input for sequencing was peripheral blood mononuclear cells (PBMCs), taken at new diagnosis, from a patient treated with antithyroid drugs. These receptors came from a woman aged 30 to 39 with Graves disease. Each CDR3 is given with its conserved first and last residue. The order of the fields is clone size, D gene, J gene, CDR3 length, V gene, CDR3 DNA, CDR3 protein. A D gene is named only where the DNA matches it firmly. Only some rows state a clone size, as once, few, many or a class for expanded clones.

clone_size: -
d_call: -
j_call: TRBJ1-1
cdr3_length: 14
v_call: TRBV4-1
cdr3_nt: TGCGCCAGCAGCCAAGATGGGTGGAACACTGAAGCTTTCTTT
cdr3_aa: CASSQDGWNTEAFF

clone_size: many
d_call: -
j_call: TRBJ1-1
cdr3_length: 15
v_call: TRBV6-5
cdr3_nt: TGTGCCAGCAGTTACTCCCGGGTCGGAAGCACTGAAGCTTTCTTT
cdr3_aa: CASSYSRVGSTEAFF

clone_size: few
d_call: TRBD2
j_call: TRBJ2-7
cdr3_length: 12
v_call: TRBV20-1
cdr3_nt: TGCAGTGTCGGGGGGACCCCCTACGAGCAGTACTTC
cdr3_aa: CSVGGTPYEQYF

clone_size: -
d_call: TRBD2
j_call: TRBJ2-6
cdr3_length: 15
v_call: TRBV20-1
cdr3_nt: TGCAGTGCTCTCAACCGCGGGAGTGGGGCCAACGTCCTGACTTTC
cdr3_aa: CSALNRGSGANVLTF

clone_size: many
d_call: TRBD1
j_call: TRBJ1-2
cdr3_length: 14
v_call: TRBV12-3/TRBV12-4
cdr3_nt: TGTGCCAGCAGTTTACAAGGGGGCGGCTATGGCTACACCTTC
cdr3_aa: CASSLQGGGYGYTF

clone_size: many
d_call: TRBD1
j_call: TRBJ1-5
cdr3_length: 18
v_call: TRBV2
cdr3_nt: TGTGCCAGCAGGCCAACAGGGGGCGGACTGTTGATGGATCAGCCCCAGCATTTT
cdr3_aa: CASRPTGGGLLMDQPQHF

clone_size: many
d_call: -
j_call: TRBJ1-1
cdr3_length: 11
v_call: TRBV28
cdr3_nt: TGTGCCAGCAACAACCGGAGGGTTGCTTTCTTT
cdr3_aa: CASNNRRVAFF

clone_size: few
d_call: TRBD2
j_call: TRBJ2-1
cdr3_length: 17
v_call: TRBV27
cdr3_nt: TGTGCCAGCTGGCGGACTAGCGGGGGGCGGTCCTACAATGAGCAGTTCTTC
cdr3_aa: CASWRTSGGRSYNEQFF

clone_size: -
d_call: -
j_call: TRBJ2-2
cdr3_length: 16
v_call: TRBV11-1
cdr3_nt: TGTGCCAGCAGCTTCGGCCAGGGAGCATCCACCGGGGAGCTGTTTTTT
cdr3_aa: CASSFGQGASTGELFF

clone_size: few
d_call: -
j_call: TRBJ1-3
cdr3_length: 13
v_call: TRBV30
cdr3_nt: TGTGCCTGGAGTACAGGGACTGGAAACACCATATATTTT
cdr3_aa: CAWSTGTGNTIYF

clone_size: many
d_call: -
j_call: TRBJ1-2
cdr3_length: 12
v_call: TRBV9
cdr3_nt: TGTGCCAGCAGCGCCGACAGCTATGGCTACACCTTC
cdr3_aa: CASSADSYGYTF

clone_size: many
d_call: -
j_call: TRBJ2-3
cdr3_length: 11
v_call: TRBV7-2
cdr3_nt: TGTGCCAGCAGCATACTAGAGACGCAGTATTTT
cdr3_aa: CASSILETQYF

clone_size: many
d_call: -
j_call: TRBJ2-7
cdr3_length: 15
v_call: TRBV12-3/TRBV12-4
cdr3_nt: TGTGCCAGCAGTGGGACGGGGCGGGGCTCCTACGAGCAGTACTTC
cdr3_aa: CASSGTGRGSYEQYF

clone_size: -
d_call: -
j_call: TRBJ2-1
cdr3_length: 14
v_call: TRBV5-6
cdr3_nt: TGTGCCAGCAGCGGTCCCGGGACTGGCAATGAGCAGTTCTTC
cdr3_aa: CASSGPGTGNEQFF

clone_size: many
d_call: TRBD1
j_call: TRBJ1-5
cdr3_length: 15
v_call: TRBV7-9
cdr3_nt: TGTGCCAGCAGCTTCGACGGACAGGGCCCTCAGCCCCAGCATTTT
cdr3_aa: CASSFDGQGPQPQHF

clone_size: many
d_call: TRBD1
j_call: TRBJ1-2
cdr3_length: 13
v_call: TRBV19
cdr3_nt: TGTGCCAGTAGTACGCGGACAGGGCCAGGCTACACCTTC
cdr3_aa: CASSTRTGPGYTF

clone_size: many
d_call: TRBD1
j_call: TRBJ1-2
cdr3_length: 15
v_call: TRBV6-1
cdr3_nt: TGTGCCAGCAGTAAGAGACAGGGTAAGAACGATGGCTACACCTTC
cdr3_aa: CASSKRQGKNDGYTF

clone_size: many
d_call: -
j_call: TRBJ1-1
cdr3_length: 13
v_call: TRBV13
cdr3_nt: TGTGCCAGCAGCACTTACAGGGACACTGAAGCTTTCTTT
cdr3_aa: CASSTYRDTEAFF

clone_size: few
d_call: -
j_call: TRBJ1-2
cdr3_length: 16
v_call: TRBV12-3/TRBV12-4
cdr3_nt: TGTGCCAGCAGTGAGGGGGGTGTCAGGGGCTTCTATGGCTACACCTTC
cdr3_aa: CASSEGGVRGFYGYTF

clone_size: many
d_call: TRBD1
j_call: TRBJ1-1
cdr3_length: 16
v_call: TRBV12-3/TRBV12-4
cdr3_nt: TGTGCCAGCAGTTTAAGGACAGGAGTTTTGAACACTGAAGCTTTCTTT
cdr3_aa: CASSLRTGVLNTEAFF

clone_size: -
d_call: TRBD1
j_call: TRBJ2-2
cdr3_length: 15
v_call: TRBV24-1
cdr3_nt: TGTGCCACCAAAGCACAGGGGTCGAACACCGGGGAGCTGTTTTTT
cdr3_aa: CATKAQGSNTGELFF

clone_size: -
d_call: -
j_call: TRBJ2-7
cdr3_length: 11
v_call: TRBV20-1
cdr3_nt: TGCAGTGCTAGTTCGAGTTACGAGCAGTACTTC
cdr3_aa: CSASSSYEQYF

clone_size: few
d_call: TRBD1
j_call: TRBJ2-3
cdr3_length: 16
v_call: TRBV20-1
cdr3_nt: TGCAGTGCTAGAGTAGGGACAGGGCGTTCCACAGATACGCAGTATTTT
cdr3_aa: CSARVGTGRSTDTQYF

clone_size: many
d_call: -
j_call: TRBJ2-1
cdr3_length: 13
v_call: TRBV28
cdr3_nt: TGTGCCAGCAGCGGGGGAACCTACAATGAGCAGTTCTTT
cdr3_aa: CASSGGTYNEQFF

clone_size: -
d_call: -
j_call: TRBJ2-1
cdr3_length: 17
v_call: TRBV4-1
cdr3_nt: TGCGCCAGCAGCTTACGCCGTGATGGGCAGGGTAGGGTATGGCAGTTCTTC
cdr3_aa: CASSLRRDGQGRVWQFF

clone_size: many
d_call: -
j_call: TRBJ2-2
cdr3_length: 14
v_call: TRBV11-2
cdr3_nt: TGTGCCAGCAGCTTCATGGACGGCACCGGGGAGCTGTTTTTT
cdr3_aa: CASSFMDGTGELFF

clone_size: many
d_call: -
j_call: TRBJ1-1
cdr3_length: 12
v_call: TRBV28
cdr3_nt: TGTGCCAGCAGACCAGCGGGGGCTGAAGCTTTCTTT
cdr3_aa: CASRPAGAEAFF

clone_size: -
d_call: -
j_call: TRBJ1-2
cdr3_length: 11
v_call: TRBV29-1
cdr3_nt: TGCAGCGTTAGAATTGCTCGGGGCTACACCTTC
cdr3_aa: CSVRIARGYTF

clone_size: few
d_call: TRBD1
j_call: TRBJ2-7
cdr3_length: 14
v_call: TRBV3-1
cdr3_nt: TGTGCCAGCAGCCCACAAGGACAGGGTAGCGAGCAGTACTTC
cdr3_aa: CASSPQGQGSEQYF

clone_size: -
d_call: TRBD1
j_call: TRBJ2-5
cdr3_length: 15
v_call: TRBV4-2
cdr3_nt: TGTGCCAGCAGGGGAAGGGACAGACATCAAGAGACCCAGTACTTC
cdr3_aa: CASRGRDRHQETQYF

clone_size: many
d_call: -
j_call: TRBJ1-5
cdr3_length: 13
v_call: TRBV30
cdr3_nt: TGTGCCTGGACCGCGGGAGAGAATCAGCCCCAGCATTTT
cdr3_aa: CAWTAGENQPQHF

clone_size: many
d_call: -
j_call: TRBJ2-7
cdr3_length: 12
v_call: TRBV6-1
cdr3_nt: TGTGCCAGCAGGGGCCAGACCTACGAGCAGTACTTC
cdr3_aa: CASRGQTYEQYF

clone_size: few
d_call: -
j_call: TRBJ2-2
cdr3_length: 14
v_call: TRBV2
cdr3_nt: TGTGCCAGCAGTAGATTGAAAGGGACCGGGGAGCTGTTTTTT
cdr3_aa: CASSRLKGTGELFF

clone_size: many
d_call: -
j_call: TRBJ1-4
cdr3_length: 14
v_call: TRBV7-2
cdr3_nt: TGTGCCAGCAGCATTGACAGACGCCCCGAAAAACTGTTTTTT
cdr3_aa: CASSIDRRPEKLFF

clone_size: many
d_call: -
j_call: TRBJ2-1
cdr3_length: 14
v_call: TRBV11-3
cdr3_nt: TGTGCCAGCAGCTTAGGGACCCAGTTGGATGAGCAGTTCTTC
cdr3_aa: CASSLGTQLDEQFF

clone_size: many
d_call: -
j_call: TRBJ1-4
cdr3_length: 13
v_call: TRBV7-2
cdr3_nt: TGTGCCAGCAGCTTCCTAGGAAATGAAAAACTGTTTTTT
cdr3_aa: CASSFLGNEKLFF

clone_size: many
d_call: TRBD2
j_call: TRBJ2-2
cdr3_length: 15
v_call: TRBV6-1
cdr3_nt: TGTGCCAGCAGCCCTAGCGGGACGAACACCGGGGAGCTGTTTTTT
cdr3_aa: CASSPSGTNTGELFF

clone_size: few
d_call: -
j_call: TRBJ2-5
cdr3_length: 14
v_call: TRBV18
cdr3_nt: TGTGCCAGCTCACCACGGACGGTACAAGAGACCCAGTACTTC
cdr3_aa: CASSPRTVQETQYF

clone_size: many
d_call: -
j_call: TRBJ1-1
cdr3_length: 16
v_call: TRBV10-3
cdr3_nt: TGTGCCATCAGTGACCCCTCTCGGGTCGGGAACACTGAAGCTTTCTTT
cdr3_aa: CAISDPSRVGNTEAFF

clone_size: few
d_call: TRBD1
j_call: TRBJ1-5
cdr3_length: 15
v_call: TRBV6-5
cdr3_nt: TGTGCCAGCAGTTACTCGAGACAGGGACTTCAGCCCCAGCATTTT
cdr3_aa: CASSYSRQGLQPQHF

clone_size: few
d_call: -
j_call: TRBJ2-2
cdr3_length: 14
v_call: TRBV4-1
cdr3_nt: TGCGCCAGCAGCGGGGATGGGATGGCCGGGGAGCTGTTTTTT
cdr3_aa: CASSGDGMAGELFF

clone_size: -
d_call: TRBD2
j_call: TRBJ2-1
cdr3_length: 15
v_call: TRBV9
cdr3_nt: TGTGCCAGCAGCGTAGTGGGGGGGGTCGGCAATGAGCAGTTCTTC
cdr3_aa: CASSVVGGVGNEQFF

clone_size: -
d_call: -
j_call: TRBJ2-1
cdr3_length: 15
v_call: TRBV7-2
cdr3_nt: TGTGCCAGCAGCCCATGGCACGGGGCAGAAGGTGAGCAGTTCTTC
cdr3_aa: CASSPWHGAEGEQFF

clone_size: many
d_call: -
j_call: TRBJ1-4
cdr3_length: 12
v_call: TRBV2
cdr3_nt: TGTGCCAGCAGTTCCCTTCTCGGAGAACTGTTTTTT
cdr3_aa: CASSSLLGELFF

clone_size: many
d_call: -
j_call: TRBJ2-2
cdr3_length: 14
v_call: TRBV28
cdr3_nt: TGTGCCAGCAGTGGGCACAGCAACACCGGGGAGCTGTTTTTT
cdr3_aa: CASSGHSNTGELFF

clone_size: many
d_call: -
j_call: TRBJ1-1
cdr3_length: 14
v_call: TRBV28
cdr3_nt: TGTGCCAGCAGTTTGGGGGGGGGAAGCACTGAAGCTTTCTTT
cdr3_aa: CASSLGGGSTEAFF

clone_size: many
d_call: TRBD1
j_call: TRBJ1-5
cdr3_length: 14
v_call: TRBV5-5
cdr3_nt: TGTGCCAGCAGTCATGGACAGGGAGGACAGCCCCAGCATTTT
cdr3_aa: CASSHGQGGQPQHF

clone_size: many
d_call: -
j_call: TRBJ2-3
cdr3_length: 15
v_call: TRBV11-3
cdr3_nt: TGTGCCAGCAGCCAGAAAGGACTACCCGCAGATACGCAGTATTTT
cdr3_aa: CASSQKGLPADTQYF

clone_size: many
d_call: -
j_call: TRBJ2-2
cdr3_length: 13
v_call: TRBV7-9
cdr3_nt: TGTGCCAGCAGCCCCCCCCGCACCGGGGAGCTGTTTTTT
cdr3_aa: CASSPPRTGELFF

clone_size: many
d_call: -
j_call: TRBJ2-1
cdr3_length: 13
v_call: TRBV5-8
cdr3_nt: TGTGCCTGCCCACCGGCCCGGGGGAATGAGCAGTTCTTC
cdr3_aa: CACPPARGNEQFF

clone_size: -
d_call: TRBD1
j_call: TRBJ2-5
cdr3_length: 13
v_call: TRBV20-1
cdr3_nt: TGCAGTGCTTCGACAGGGGGCATGGAGACCCAGTACTTC
cdr3_aa: CSASTGGMETQYF

clone_size: -
d_call: -
j_call: TRBJ2-1
cdr3_length: 17
v_call: TRBV27
cdr3_nt: TGTGCCAGCAGGGCAGGGGGTCTGCGGGACGCTTACAATGAGCAGTTCTTC
cdr3_aa: CASRAGGLRDAYNEQFF

clone_size: many
d_call: -
j_call: TRBJ1-5
cdr3_length: 14
v_call: TRBV30
cdr3_nt: TGTGCCTGGAGTGTACGTTTTCGGGATCAGCCCCAGCATTTT
cdr3_aa: CAWSVRFRDQPQHF

clone_size: few
d_call: -
j_call: TRBJ1-5
cdr3_length: 15
v_call: TRBV5-5
cdr3_nt: TGTGCCAGCAGCTTAGGTGAGGGATATTTGCAGCCCCAGCATTTT
cdr3_aa: CASSLGEGYLQPQHF

clone_size: few
d_call: -
j_call: TRBJ1-5
cdr3_length: 16
v_call: TRBV5-6
cdr3_nt: TGTGCCAGCAGCTTGTCTGGGACGGTCCGCAATCAGCCCCAGCATTTT
cdr3_aa: CASSLSGTVRNQPQHF

clone_size: few
d_call: -
j_call: TRBJ2-7
cdr3_length: 13
v_call: TRBV27
cdr3_nt: TGTGCCAGCAGTCGAGACACCCGATACGAGCAGTACTTC
cdr3_aa: CASSRDTRYEQYF